These T cell receptor beta chains were read from a single sample in a study of long-term antiretroviral therapy in people with HIV. Produced via immunoSEQ multiplex PCR; TCRdb's table is partial and in-frame only. The sample consists of 24,000 or so clones, around 83% of them appearing once. Sample: unsorted PBMCs, taken 3 years after starting antiretroviral therapy. The receptors come from a man aged 18 to 30 with HIV. CDR3s include the opening cysteine and the closing phenylalanine or tryptophan. Each record gives: clone size, D gene, V gene, CDR3 protein. A D gene is named only where the DNA matches it firmly. Expanded clones are given a class, and other clones once, few, many or no size at all.

>NA|NA|TRBV7-8
CASSLTKRDTGELFF
>NA|TRBD2|TRBV4-2
CASSPRGGDADTQYF
>few|NA|TRBV18
CASSPAAGFGDTEAFF
>NA|NA|TRBV14
CASSQAWGGQRGGEQYF
>once|NA|TRBV18
CASSPLMNTEAFF
>NA|NA|TRBV5-6
CASSWRSGRGAGETQYF
>NA|NA|TRBV7-7
CASSLRAGDTDTQYF
>NA|TRBD1|TRBV27
CASSLFSGADRAEAFF
>NA|NA|TRBV19
CASSIRTDTREQYF
>NA|NA|TRBV6-5
CASRVGDQIYGYTF
>once|TRBD2|TRBV28
CASRDSGLADYEQYF
>NA|NA|TRBV15
CATSRDTETQYF
>once|NA|TRBV28
CASVTAAGANVLTF
>NA|NA|TRBV6-1
CASSEATAPNEKLFF
>once|NA|TRBV19
CASRGHPFTDTQYF
>NA|NA|TRBV6-6
CASRRHTSGNTIYF
>NA|TRBD1|TRBV5-4
CASSAGGDNSPLHF
>NA|TRBD1|TRBV13
CASSLRTGVSDTQYF
>NA|NA|TRBV4-1
CASSHNIGGYTF
>NA|TRBD1|TRBV5-8
CASSQTGLEFF
>NA|NA|TRBV5-1
CASSFTDSQETQYF
>NA|TRBD1|TRBV27
CASSLNSGTGWVYGYTF
>NA|NA|TRBV19
CASSRGPLNTEAFF
>few|NA|TRBV6-1
CASSEGVQRGYTF
>NA|NA|TRBV18
CASSPARGDQETQYF
>NA|TRBD2|TRBV11-2
CASSLAPGGLRFF
>NA|NA|TRBV5-4
CASSPGGLWASGANVLTF
>NA|NA|TRBV6-5
CASSYGSTSYGYTF
>NA|NA|TRBV25-1
CASSGTGTRDTQYF
>few|NA|TRBV7-9
CASSLYGQEVHF
>NA|NA|TRBV7-3
CASSLLGSSYNEQFF
>NA|TRBD2|TRBV29-1
CSVGGGTSGGKTQYF
>NA|NA|TRBV11-2
CASSLEGTRQETQYF
>NA|NA|TRBV2
CASMTQGNQPQHF
>once|NA|TRBV7-9
CASSRTASNEKLFF
>NA|NA|TRBV6-5
CASSYGAARPEAFF
>NA|TRBD1|TRBV7-8
CASSSRDRMEKLFF